This T cell receptor beta chain was captured in a study of blood T cell repertoires in COVID-19. Germline V gene lookup returns CDR1 LNHDA and CDR2 SQIVND (reference sequence). V was trimmed by 9 bases and J by 9 bases, leaving 9 bases between them. The CDR3 is made up of 10 amino acids. The data were produced by immunoSEQ multiplex PCR, yet TCRdb's version contains in-frame clones alone and is incomplete. The table lists about 220,000 clones, approximately 80% of them singletons. V usage is TRBV19 and J usage is TRBJ2-1, with a possible D match to TRBD2 (7 bases). Sequenced: peripheral blood. The sequence came from a human donor in a cohort sampled during active COVID-19. CDR3 loop: CARGGGEQFF. CDR3 DNA: TGTGCCAGGGGAGGGGGTGAGCAGTTCTTC.